This T cell receptor beta chain was captured by sequencing in a study of coeliac disease. Study conclusions and caveats: Active celiac intraepithelial and lamina propria samples had lower TRB and TRG clonality than control samples. Intraepithelial and lamina propria fractions were not highly pure.

In regard to this clone: Its antigen is still unknown.

TCRdb keeps only in-frame clones here, not all; method: immunoSEQ multiplex PCR. The sample consists of several thousand clones, roughly 69% of them appearing once. The clonotype was recovered from a young man with celiac disease. Sequencing input: lamina propria lymphocytes from the gut.

The CDR3 sequence: CASRETGERSNQPQHF. The CDR3 nucleotides are TGTGCCAGCAGGGAAACAGGGGAGAGAAGCAATCAGCCCCAGCATTTT. The chain carries TRBV6-1 and TRBJ1-5, with TRBD1 matching over 7 bases. The CDR3 is 16 amino acids. Germline V gene data show CDR1 as MNHNS and CDR2 as SASEGT. The ends lost 6 bases at V and 1 base at J; junction bases unmatched: 9.